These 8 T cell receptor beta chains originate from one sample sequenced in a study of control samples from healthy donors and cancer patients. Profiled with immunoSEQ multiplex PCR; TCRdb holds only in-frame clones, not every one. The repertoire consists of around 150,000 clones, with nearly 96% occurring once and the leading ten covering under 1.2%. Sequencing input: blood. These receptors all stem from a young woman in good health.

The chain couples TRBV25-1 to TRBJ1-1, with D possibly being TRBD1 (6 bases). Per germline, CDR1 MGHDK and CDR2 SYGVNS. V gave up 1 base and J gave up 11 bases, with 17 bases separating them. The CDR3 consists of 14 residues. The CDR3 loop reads CASSEFGQPLGAFF. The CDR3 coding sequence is TGTGCCAGCAGTGAATTTGGACAGCCCCTAGGGGCTTTCTTT.

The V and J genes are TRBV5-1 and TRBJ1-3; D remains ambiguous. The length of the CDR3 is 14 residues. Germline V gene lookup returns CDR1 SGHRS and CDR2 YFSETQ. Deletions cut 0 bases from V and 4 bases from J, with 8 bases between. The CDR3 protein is CASSLAGRGNTIYF. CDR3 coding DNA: TGCGCCAGCAGCTTGGCTGGCAGGGGAAACACCATATATTTT.

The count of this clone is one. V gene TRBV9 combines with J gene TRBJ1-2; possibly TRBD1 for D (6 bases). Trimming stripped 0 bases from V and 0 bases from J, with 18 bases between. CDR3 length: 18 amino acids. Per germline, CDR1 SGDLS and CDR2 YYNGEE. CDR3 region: CASSVATERGKANYGYTF. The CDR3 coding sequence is TGTGCCAGCAGCGTAGCGACCGAGAGGGGGAAAGCTAACTATGGCTACACCTTC.

Here the CDR3 DNA reads TGTGCCACCAGCAGAGTTCACGGGAGAGACAGGGCTGCTAACTATGGCTACACCTTC. Its protein product is CATSRVHGRDRAANYGYTF. The chain is built from TRBV15 and TRBJ1-2; TRBD1 matches at 7 bases. CDR3 length: 19 residues. The junction had 14 bases not matched to a gene; V was cut back by 1 base and J by 0 bases. The germline V gene has CDR1 LNHNV and CDR2 YYDKDF (reference sequence).

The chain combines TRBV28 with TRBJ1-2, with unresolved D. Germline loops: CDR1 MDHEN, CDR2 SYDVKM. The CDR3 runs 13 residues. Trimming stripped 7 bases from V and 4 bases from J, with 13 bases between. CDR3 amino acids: CASKVSWGYGYTF. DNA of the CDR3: TGTGCCAGCAAGGTCTCGTGGGGCTATGGCTACACCTTC.

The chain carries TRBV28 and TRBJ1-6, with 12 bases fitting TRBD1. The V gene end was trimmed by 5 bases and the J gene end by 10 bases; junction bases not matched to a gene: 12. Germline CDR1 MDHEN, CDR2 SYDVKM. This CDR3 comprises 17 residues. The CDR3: CASSGPGTGGLISPLHF. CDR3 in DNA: TGTGCCAGCAGTGGACCAGGGACAGGGGGCTTGATATCACCCCTCCACTTT.

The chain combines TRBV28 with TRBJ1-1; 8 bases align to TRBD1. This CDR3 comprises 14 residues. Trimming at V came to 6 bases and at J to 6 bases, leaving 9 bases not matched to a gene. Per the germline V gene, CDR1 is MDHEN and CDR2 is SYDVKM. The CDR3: CASSPDRVIAEAFF. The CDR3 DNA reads TGTGCCAGCAGCCCGGACAGGGTGATCGCTGAAGCTTTCTTT.

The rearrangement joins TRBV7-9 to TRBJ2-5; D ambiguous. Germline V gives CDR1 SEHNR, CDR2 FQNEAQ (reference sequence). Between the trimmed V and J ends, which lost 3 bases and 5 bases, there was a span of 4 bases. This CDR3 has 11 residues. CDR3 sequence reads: CASSFQETQYF. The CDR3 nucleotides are TGTGCCAGCAGCTTTCAGGAGACCCAGTACTTC. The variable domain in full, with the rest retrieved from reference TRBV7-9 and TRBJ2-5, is DTGVSQNPRHKITKRGQNVTFRCDPISEHNRLYWYRQTLGQGPEFLTYFQNEAQLEKSRLLSDRFSAERPKGSFSTLEIQRTEQGDSAMYLCASSFQETQYFGPGTRLLVL.